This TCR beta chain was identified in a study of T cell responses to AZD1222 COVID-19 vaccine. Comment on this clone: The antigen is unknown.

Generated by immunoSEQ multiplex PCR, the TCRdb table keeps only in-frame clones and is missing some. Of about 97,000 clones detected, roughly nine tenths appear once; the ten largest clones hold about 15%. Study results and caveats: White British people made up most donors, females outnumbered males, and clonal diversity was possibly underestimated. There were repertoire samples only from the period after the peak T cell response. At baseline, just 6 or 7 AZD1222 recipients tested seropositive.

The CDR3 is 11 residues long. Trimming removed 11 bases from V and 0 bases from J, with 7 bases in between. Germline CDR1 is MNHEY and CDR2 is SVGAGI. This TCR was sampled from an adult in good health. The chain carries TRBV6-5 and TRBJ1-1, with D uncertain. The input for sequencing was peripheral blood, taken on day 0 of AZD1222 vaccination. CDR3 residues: CAVVMNTEAFF. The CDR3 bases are TGTGCCGTAGTCATGAACACTGAAGCTTTCTTT.